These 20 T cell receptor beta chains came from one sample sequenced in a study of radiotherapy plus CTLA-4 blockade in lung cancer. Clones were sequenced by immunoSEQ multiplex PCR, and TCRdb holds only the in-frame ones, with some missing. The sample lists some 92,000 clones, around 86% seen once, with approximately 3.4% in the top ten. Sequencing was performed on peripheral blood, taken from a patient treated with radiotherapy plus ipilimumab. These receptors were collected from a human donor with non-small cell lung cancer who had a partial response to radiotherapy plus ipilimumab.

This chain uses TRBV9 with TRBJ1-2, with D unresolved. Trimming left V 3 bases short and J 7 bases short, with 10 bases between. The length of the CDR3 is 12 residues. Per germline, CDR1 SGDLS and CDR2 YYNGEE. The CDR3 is CASSATPGGYTF. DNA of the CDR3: TGTGCCAGCAGCGCAACCCCCGGTGGCTACACCTTC.

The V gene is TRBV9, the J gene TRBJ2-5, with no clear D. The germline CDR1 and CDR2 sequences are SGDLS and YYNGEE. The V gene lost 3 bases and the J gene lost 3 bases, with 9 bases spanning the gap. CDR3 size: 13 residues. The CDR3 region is CASSAQVKETQYF. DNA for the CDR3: TGTGCCAGCAGCGCCCAGGTAAAAGAGACCCAGTACTTC. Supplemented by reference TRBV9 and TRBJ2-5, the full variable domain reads DSGVTQTPKHLITATGQRVTLRCSPRSGDLSVYWYQQSLDQGLQFLIQYYNGEERAKGNILERFSAQQFPDLHSELNLSSLELGDSALYFCASSAQVKETQYFGPGTRLLVL.

CDR3 amino acids: CASNFDRGLYGYTF. The CDR3 DNA is TGTGCCAGTAATTTCGACAGGGGGCTTTATGGCTACACCTTC. The V gene is TRBV19, the J gene TRBJ1-2, with TRBD1 identical over 10 bases. CDR3 length equals 14 residues. J gave up 5 bases and V 7 bases, and 7 bases lay outside the gene matches. The germline CDR1 and CDR2 sequences are LNHDA and SQIVND (reference sequence).

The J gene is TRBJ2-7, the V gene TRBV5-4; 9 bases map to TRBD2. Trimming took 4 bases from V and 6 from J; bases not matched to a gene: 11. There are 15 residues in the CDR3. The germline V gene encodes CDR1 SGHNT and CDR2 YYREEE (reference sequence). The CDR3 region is CASSADGTSLLEQYF. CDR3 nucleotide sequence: TGTGCCAGCAGCGCTGACGGGACTAGCTTGCTCGAGCAGTACTTC.

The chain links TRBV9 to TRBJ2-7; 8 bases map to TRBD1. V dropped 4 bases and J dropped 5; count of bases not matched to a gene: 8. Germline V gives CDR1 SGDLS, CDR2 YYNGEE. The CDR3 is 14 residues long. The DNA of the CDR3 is TGTGCCAGCAGCAACCCGACAGGGGCAAACGAGCAGTACTTC. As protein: CASSNPTGANEQYF.

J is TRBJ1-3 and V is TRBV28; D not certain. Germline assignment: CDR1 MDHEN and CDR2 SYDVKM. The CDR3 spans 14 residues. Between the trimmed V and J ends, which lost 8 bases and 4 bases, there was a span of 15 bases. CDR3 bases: TGTGCCAGCCTCGACAAGACACGAGGAAACACCATATATTTT. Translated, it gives CASLDKTRGNTIYF.

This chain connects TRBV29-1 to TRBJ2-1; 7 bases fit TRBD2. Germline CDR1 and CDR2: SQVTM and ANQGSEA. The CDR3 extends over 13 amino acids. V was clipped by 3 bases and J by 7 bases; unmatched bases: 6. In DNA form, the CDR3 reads TGCAGCGTTGATATCGGACTAGGGAATGAGCAGTTCTTC. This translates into CSVDIGLGNEQFF.

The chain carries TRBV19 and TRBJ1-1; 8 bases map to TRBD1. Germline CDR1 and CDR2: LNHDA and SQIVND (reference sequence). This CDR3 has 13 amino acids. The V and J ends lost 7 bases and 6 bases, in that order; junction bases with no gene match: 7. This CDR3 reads CASTAGGFAEAFF. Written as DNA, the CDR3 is TGTGCCAGTACCGCAGGGGGCTTTGCTGAAGCTTTCTTT.

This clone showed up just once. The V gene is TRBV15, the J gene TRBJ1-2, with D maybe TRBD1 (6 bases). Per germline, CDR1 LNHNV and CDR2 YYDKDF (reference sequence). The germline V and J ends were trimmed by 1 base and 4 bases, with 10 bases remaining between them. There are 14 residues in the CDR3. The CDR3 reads CATSRGQGTYGYTF. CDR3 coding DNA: TGTGCCACCAGCAGAGGGCAGGGGACCTATGGCTACACCTTC.

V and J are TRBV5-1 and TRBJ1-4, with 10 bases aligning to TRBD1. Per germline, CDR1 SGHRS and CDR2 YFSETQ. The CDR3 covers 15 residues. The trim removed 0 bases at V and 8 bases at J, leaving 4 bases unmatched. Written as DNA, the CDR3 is TGCGCCAGCAGCTTGGGCGGGACAGGGGAGGAAAAACTGTTTTTT. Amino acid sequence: CASSLGGTGEEKLFF.

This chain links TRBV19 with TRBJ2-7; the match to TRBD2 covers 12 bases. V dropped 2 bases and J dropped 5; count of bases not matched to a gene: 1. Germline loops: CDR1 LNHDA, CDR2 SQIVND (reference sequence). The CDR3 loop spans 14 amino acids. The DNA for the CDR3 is TGTGCCAGTAGTATACTAGCGGGAGGGGACGAGCAGTACTTC. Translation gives CASSILAGGDEQYF.

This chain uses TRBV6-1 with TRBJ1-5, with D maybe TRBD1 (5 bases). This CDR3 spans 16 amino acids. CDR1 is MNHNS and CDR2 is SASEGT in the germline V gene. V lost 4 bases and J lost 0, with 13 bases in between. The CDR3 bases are TGTGCCAGCAGTGTGGGGCAGGTTAATAGCAATCAGCCCCAGCATTTT. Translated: CASSVGQVNSNQPQHF.

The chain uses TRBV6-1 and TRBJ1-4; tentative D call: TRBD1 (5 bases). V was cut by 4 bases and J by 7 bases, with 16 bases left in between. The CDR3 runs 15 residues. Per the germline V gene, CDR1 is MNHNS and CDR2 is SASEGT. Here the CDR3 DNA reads TGTGCCAGCAGTGCCCCCGGGGGTTGGAGTGAAAAACTGTTTTTT. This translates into CASSAPGGWSEKLFF.

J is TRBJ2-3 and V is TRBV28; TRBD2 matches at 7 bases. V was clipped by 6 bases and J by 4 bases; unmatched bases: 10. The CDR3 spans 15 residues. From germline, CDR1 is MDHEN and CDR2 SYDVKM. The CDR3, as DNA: TGTGCCAGCAGACGGGGCGGGAGAGTCGCAGATACGCAGTATTTT. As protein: CASRRGGRVADTQYF.

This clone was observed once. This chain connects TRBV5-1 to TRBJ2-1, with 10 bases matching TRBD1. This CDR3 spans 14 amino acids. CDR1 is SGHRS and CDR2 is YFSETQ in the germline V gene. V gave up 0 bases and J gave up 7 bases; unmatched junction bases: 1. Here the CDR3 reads CASSLGGQGNEQFF. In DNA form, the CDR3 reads TGCGCCAGCAGCTTGGGGGGACAGGGGAATGAGCAGTTCTTC.

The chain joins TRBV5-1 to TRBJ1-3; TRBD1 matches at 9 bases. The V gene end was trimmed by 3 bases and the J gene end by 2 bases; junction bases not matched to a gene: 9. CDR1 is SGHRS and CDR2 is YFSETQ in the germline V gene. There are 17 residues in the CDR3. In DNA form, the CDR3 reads TGCGCCAGCAGCTCATCCATCACAGGGGGCGCTGGAAACACCATATATTTT. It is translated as CASSSSITGGAGNTIYF.

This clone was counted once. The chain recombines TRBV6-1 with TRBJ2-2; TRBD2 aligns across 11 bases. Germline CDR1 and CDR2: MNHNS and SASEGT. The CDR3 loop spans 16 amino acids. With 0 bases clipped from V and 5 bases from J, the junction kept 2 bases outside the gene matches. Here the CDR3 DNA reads TGTGCCAGCAGTGAAGCACTAGCGGGAGATACCGGGGAGCTGTTTTTT. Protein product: CASSEALAGDTGELFF.

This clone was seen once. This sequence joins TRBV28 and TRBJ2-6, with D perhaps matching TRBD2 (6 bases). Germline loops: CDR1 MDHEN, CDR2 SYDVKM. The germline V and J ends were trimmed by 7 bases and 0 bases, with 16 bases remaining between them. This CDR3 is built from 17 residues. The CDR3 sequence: CASTTGTPNSGANVLTF. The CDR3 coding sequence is TGTGCCAGCACTACCGGGACTCCGAACTCTGGGGCCAACGTCCTGACTTTC.

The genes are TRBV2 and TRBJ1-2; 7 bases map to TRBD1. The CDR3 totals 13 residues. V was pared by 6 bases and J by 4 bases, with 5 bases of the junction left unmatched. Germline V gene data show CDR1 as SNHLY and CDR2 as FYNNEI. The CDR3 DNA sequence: TGTGCCAGCAGAGGGGGCGACCGCTATGGCTACACCTTC. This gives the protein CASRGGDRYGYTF. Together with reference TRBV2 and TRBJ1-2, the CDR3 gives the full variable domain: EPEVTQTPSHQVTQMGQEVILRCVPISNHLYFYWYRQILGQKVEFLVSFYNNEISEKSEIFDDQFSVERPDGSNFTLKIRSTKLEDSAMYFCASRGGDRYGYTFGSGTRLTVV.

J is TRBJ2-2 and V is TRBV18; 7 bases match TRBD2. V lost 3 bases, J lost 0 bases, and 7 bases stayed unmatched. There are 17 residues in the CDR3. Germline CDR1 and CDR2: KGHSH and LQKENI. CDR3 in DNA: TGTGCCAGCTCACCGTATGCAGCGGGGACGAACACCGGGGAGCTGTTTTTT. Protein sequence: CASSPYAAGTNTGELFF.